This record covers a single TCR beta chain. The entry originates in a study of blood T cell repertoires in COVID-19. Overall study context: Spain, Italy and the United States supplied samples that represented acute and convalescent COVID-19.

Libraries were prepared by immunoSEQ multiplex PCR; TCRdb keeps only in-frame clonotypes and omits some of them. The sample carries 170,000 or so clones, approximately 88% recorded once. The germline gives CDR1 SGHRS, CDR2 YFSETQ. V lost 2 bases to trimming and J lost 4 bases; unmatched junction nucleotides: 8. CDR3 length: 17 residues. Recovered participants had two consecutive negative NP/OP PCR tests, healthcare professional clearance, or symptom resolution. The chain carries TRBV5-1 and TRBJ2-1, with 11 positions matching TRBD2. This clonotype originated in a woman between 50 and 59 years old who had recovered from COVID-19. The source material was PBMCs or T cells enriched from blood (not recorded which). CDR3 in amino acids: CASSFSLSGGDYNEQFF. DNA of the CDR3: TGCGCCAGCAGCTTTAGCCTTAGCGGGGGGGATTACAATGAGCAGTTCTTC.